This passage covers 11 T cell receptor beta chains from one sample sequenced in a study of blood T cell repertoires in COVID-19. Some clones are missing from TCRdb's copy, which holds only in-frame ones; the method was immunoSEQ multiplex PCR. The table shows about 61,000 clones, with about 88% occurring only once. Sequenced sample: peripheral blood. The origin of the receptors is a woman in her forties or fifties with active or convalescent COVID-19.

The chain joins TRBV5-1 to TRBJ2-2, with D tentatively TRBD1 (5 bases). Germline-derived CDR1 and CDR2 are SGHRS and YFSETQ. This CDR3 spans 15 amino acids. Trimming took off 0 bases at V and 4 bases at J, with 10 bases between the two ends. CDR3 nucleotide sequence: TGCGCCAGCAGCTTGGAAGGGGCGAGCACCGGGGAGCTGTTTTTT. This gives the protein CASSLEGASTGELFF.

The chain links TRBV3-1 (or the pseudogene TRBV3-2) to TRBJ2-7, with 7 nucleotides matching TRBD2. CDR3 length: 13 residues. Germline values: CDR1 LGHDT, CDR2 YNNKEL (reference sequence). After removal of 1 base from V and 4 bases from J, the junction contained 1 base not matched to a gene. CDR3 DNA: TGTGCCAGCAGCCAAGGGGAGGGGTACGAGCAGTACTTC. Translated, it gives CASSQGEGYEQYF.

The chain links TRBV5-6 to TRBJ2-3; TRBD2 is a possible D gene (6 bases). Trimming removed 0 bases from V and 7 bases from J, with 12 bases in between. Germline CDR1 and CDR2: SGHDT and YYEEEE. This CDR3 region has 14 residues. CDR3 region: CASSLGLARNTQYF. For the CDR3, the DNA is TGTGCCAGCAGCTTGGGGCTAGCGAGGAATACGCAGTATTTT.

This clone was seen more than once but under ten times. The V and J genes are TRBV5-5 and TRBJ2-1, with 9 bases matching TRBD2. In germline, CDR1 is SGHKS, CDR2 YYEKEE (reference sequence). V lost 6 bases and J lost 3; bases outside the gene matches: 4. The length of the CDR3 is 14 residues. Here the CDR3 DNA reads TGTGCCAGCACGAAACTAGCGGGCTACAATGAGCAGTTCTTC. Translating gives CASTKLAGYNEQFF.

V and J are TRBV6-5 and TRBJ2-1; D is possibly TRBD2 (6 bases). Germline assignment: CDR1 MNHEY and CDR2 SVGAGI. This CDR3 region has 15 residues. The V end lost 6 bases, the J end lost 0 bases, and 12 bases lay between the germline ends. In DNA form, the CDR3 reads TGTGCCAGCAGCCTCGGGAGTTCCTCCTACAATGAGCAGTTCTTC. Its translation: CASSLGSSSYNEQFF.

This chain links TRBV6-5 with TRBJ1-2; no clear D gene. The CDR3 extends over 11 amino acids. Germline V gene lookup returns CDR1 MNHEY and CDR2 SVGAGI. Trimming took 10 bases from V and 1 from J, leaving 7 bases between them. The CDR3 protein is CATHSNYGYTF. The CDR3, as DNA: TGTGCCACCCACAGTAACTATGGCTACACCTTC.

The chain's CDR3 is CATSNLAGGTDTQYF. The CDR3 coding sequence is TGTGCCACCTCGAATTTAGCGGGAGGGACAGATACGCAGTATTTT. The rearrangement links TRBV25-1 to TRBJ2-3, with TRBD2 matching 11 bases. The germline V gene encodes CDR1 MGHDK and CDR2 SYGVNS. The trim removed 10 bases at V and 3 bases at J, leaving 9 bases unmatched. This CDR3 is built from 15 residues.

CDR3: CASSLRRAGAHTGELFF. CDR3 DNA sequence: TGTGCCAGCAGTCTCCGCCGGGCGGGAGCCCACACCGGGGAGCTGTTTTTT. V and J are TRBV27 and TRBJ2-2; TRBD2 aligns across 7 bases. V was clipped by 5 bases and J by 3 bases; unmatched bases: 12. CDR3 length equals 17 residues. Germline V gene data show CDR1 as MNHEY and CDR2 as SMNVEV (reference sequence).

The genes are TRBV12-3 or TRBV12-4 and TRBJ2-7, with TRBD1 identical over 8 bases. Trimming at V came to 4 bases and at J to 5 bases, leaving 4 bases not matched to a gene. CDR3 length: 13 amino acids. CDR3 sequence reads: CASSYGTGNEQYF. In DNA form, the CDR3 reads TGTGCCAGCAGTTACGGGACAGGCAACGAGCAGTACTTC.

The V and J genes are TRBV10-2 and TRBJ2-2, with D maybe TRBD2 (5 bases). Per germline, CDR1 WSHSY and CDR2 SAAADI. The length of the CDR3 is 13 residues. V was cut by 4 bases and J by 6 bases, with 9 bases left in between. Here the CDR3 reads CASSVRGSGELFF. CDR3 nucleotide sequence: TGCGCCAGCAGTGTGCGAGGGTCCGGGGAGCTGTTTTTT.

The sample holds a few counts of this clone. This chain joins TRBV7-9 and TRBJ1-1; the D is unclear. The germline CDR1 and CDR2 sequences are SEHNR and FQNEAQ (reference sequence). CDR3 length equals 14 residues. Trimming shortened V by 2 bases and J by 1 base, and 8 bases separated the two germline ends. For the CDR3, the DNA is TGTGCCAGCAGCTTATTACACAGGAACACTGAAGCTTTCTTT. It specifies CASSLLHRNTEAFF.